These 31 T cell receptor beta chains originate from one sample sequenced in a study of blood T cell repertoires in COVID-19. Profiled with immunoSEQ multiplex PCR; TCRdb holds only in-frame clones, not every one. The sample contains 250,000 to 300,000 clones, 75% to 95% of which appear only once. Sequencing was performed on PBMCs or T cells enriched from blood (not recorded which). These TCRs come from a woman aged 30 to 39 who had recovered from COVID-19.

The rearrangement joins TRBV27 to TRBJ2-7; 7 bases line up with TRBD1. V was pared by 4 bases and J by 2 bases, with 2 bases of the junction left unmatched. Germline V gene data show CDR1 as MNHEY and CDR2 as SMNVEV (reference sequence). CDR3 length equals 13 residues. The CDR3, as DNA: TGTGCCAGCAGTTCGACAGGGACCTACGAGCAGTACTTC. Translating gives CASSSTGTYEQYF.

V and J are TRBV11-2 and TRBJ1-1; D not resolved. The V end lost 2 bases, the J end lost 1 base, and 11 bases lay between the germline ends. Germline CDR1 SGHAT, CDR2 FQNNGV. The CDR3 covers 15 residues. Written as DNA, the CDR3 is TGTGCCAGCAGCTTAACGCTGACATCGAACACTGAAGCTTTCTTT. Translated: CASSLTLTSNTEAFF.

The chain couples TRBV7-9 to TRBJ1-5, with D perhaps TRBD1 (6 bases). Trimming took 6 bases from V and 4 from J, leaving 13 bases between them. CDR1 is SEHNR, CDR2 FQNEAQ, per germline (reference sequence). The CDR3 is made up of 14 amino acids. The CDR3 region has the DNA TGTGCCAGCAGTCCTCCGGGACATAATCAGCCCCAGCATTTT. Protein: CASSPPGHNQPQHF.

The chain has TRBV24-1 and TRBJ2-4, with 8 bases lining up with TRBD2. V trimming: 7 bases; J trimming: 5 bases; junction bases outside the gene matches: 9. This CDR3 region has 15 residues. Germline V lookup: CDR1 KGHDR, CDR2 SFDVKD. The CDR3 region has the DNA TGTGCCACCAGCCACACGGGGGGGTCCGAAAACATTCAGTACTTC. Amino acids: CATSHTGGSENIQYF.

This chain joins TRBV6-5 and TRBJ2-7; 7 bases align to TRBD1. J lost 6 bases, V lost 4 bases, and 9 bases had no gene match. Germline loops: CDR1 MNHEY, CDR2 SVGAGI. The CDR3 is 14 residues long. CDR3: CASSSSRQGPEQYF. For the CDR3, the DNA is TGTGCCAGCAGTTCATCCCGACAGGGCCCCGAGCAGTACTTC.

The CDR3 region is CASSLQGSGNTIYF. In nucleotides, the CDR3 is TGCGCCAGCAGCTTGCAGGGCTCTGGAAACACCATATATTTT. This rearrangement joins TRBV5-1 to TRBJ1-3, with D possibly TRBD1 on 5 matching bases. The CDR3 has 14 amino acids. The germline V and J ends were trimmed by 1 base and 0 bases, with 5 bases remaining between them. Germline V lookup: CDR1 SGHRS, CDR2 YFSETQ.

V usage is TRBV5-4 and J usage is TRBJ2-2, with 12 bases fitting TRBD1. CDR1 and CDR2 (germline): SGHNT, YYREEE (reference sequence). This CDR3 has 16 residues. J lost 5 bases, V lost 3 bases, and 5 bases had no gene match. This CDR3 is CASSSGTGGWTGELFF. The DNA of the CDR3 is TGTGCCAGCAGCTCCGGGACAGGGGGCTGGACCGGGGAGCTGTTTTTT.

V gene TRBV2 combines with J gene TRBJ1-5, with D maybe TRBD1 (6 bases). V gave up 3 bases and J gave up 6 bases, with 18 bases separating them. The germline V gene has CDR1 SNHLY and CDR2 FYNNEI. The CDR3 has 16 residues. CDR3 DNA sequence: TGTGCCAGCAGTGATCGTACAGGGTTAGGAGGTCAGCCCCAGCATTTT. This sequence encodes CASSDRTGLGGQPQHF.

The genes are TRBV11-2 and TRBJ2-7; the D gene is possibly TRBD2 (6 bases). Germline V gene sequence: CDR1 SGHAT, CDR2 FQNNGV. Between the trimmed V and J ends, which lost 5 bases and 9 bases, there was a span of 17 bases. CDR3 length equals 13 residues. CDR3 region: CASSQPGLAAQYF. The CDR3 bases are TGTGCCAGCAGCCAGCCGGGACTCGCAGCGCAGTACTTC. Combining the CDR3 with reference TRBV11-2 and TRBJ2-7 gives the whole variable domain EAGVAQSPRYKIIEKRQSVAFWCNPISGHATLYWYQQILGQGPKLLIQFQNNGVVDDSQLPKDRFSAERLKGVDSTLKIQPAKLEDSAVYLCASSQPGLAAQYFGPGTRLTVT.

The CDR3 spells CASSTAGQLNTEAFF. The CDR3 nucleotides read TGTGCCAGCAGTACCGCAGGACAGTTGAACACTGAAGCTTTCTTT. The chain joins TRBV6-2 or TRBV6-3 to TRBJ1-1; D is perhaps TRBD1 (6 bases). The CDR3 length is 15 residues. V lost 5 bases, J lost 0 bases, and 13 bases lay in between. Germline values: CDR1 MNHEY, CDR2 SVGEGT.

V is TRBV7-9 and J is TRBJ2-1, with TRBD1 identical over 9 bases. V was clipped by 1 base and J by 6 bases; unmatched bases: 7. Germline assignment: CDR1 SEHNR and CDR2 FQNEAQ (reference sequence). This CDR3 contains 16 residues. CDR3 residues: CASSLEGQGKGNEQFF. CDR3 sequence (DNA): TGTGCCAGCAGCTTAGAGGGACAGGGCAAGGGCAATGAGCAGTTCTTC.

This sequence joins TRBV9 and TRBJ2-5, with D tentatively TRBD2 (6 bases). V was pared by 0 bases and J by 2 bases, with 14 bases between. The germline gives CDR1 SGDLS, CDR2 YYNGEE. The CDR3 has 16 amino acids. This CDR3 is CASSVGEGLWQETQYF. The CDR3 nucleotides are TGTGCCAGCAGCGTAGGAGAAGGACTATGGCAAGAGACCCAGTACTTC.

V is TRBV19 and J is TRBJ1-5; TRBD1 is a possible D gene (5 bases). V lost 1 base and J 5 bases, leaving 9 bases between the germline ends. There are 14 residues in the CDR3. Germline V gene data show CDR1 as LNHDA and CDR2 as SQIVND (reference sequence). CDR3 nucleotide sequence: TGTGCCAGTAGTATAGGTGGGACTGATCAGCCCCAGCATTTT. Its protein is CASSIGGTDQPQHF.

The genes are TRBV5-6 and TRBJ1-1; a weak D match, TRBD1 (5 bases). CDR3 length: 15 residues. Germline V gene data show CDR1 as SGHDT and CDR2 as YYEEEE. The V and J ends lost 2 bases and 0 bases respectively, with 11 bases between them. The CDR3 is CASSFSGHLNTEAFF. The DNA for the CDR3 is TGTGCCAGCAGCTTTTCTGGACATCTGAACACTGAAGCTTTCTTT. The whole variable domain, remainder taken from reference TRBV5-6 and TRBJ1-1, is DAGVTQSPTHLIKTRGQQVTLRCSPKSGHDTVSWYQQALGQGPQFIFQYYEEEERQRGNFPDRFSGHQFPNYSSELNVNALLLGDSALYLCASSFSGHLNTEAFFGQGTRLTVV.

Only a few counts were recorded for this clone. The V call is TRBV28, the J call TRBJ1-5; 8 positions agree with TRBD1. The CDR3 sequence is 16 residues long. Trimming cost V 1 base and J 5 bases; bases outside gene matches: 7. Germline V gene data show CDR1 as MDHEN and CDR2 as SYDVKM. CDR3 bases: TGTGCCAGCAGTTTATCGGGCAGGGGGCAATATCAGCCCCAGCATTTT. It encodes CASSLSGRGQYQPQHF.

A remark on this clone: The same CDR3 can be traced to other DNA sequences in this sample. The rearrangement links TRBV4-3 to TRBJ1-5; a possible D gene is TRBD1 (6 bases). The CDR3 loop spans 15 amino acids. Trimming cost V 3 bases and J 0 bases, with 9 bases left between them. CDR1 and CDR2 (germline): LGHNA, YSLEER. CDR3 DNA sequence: TGCGCCAGCAGCCAGGACAGATATAGCAATCAGCCCCAGCATTTT. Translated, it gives CASSQDRYSNQPQHF.

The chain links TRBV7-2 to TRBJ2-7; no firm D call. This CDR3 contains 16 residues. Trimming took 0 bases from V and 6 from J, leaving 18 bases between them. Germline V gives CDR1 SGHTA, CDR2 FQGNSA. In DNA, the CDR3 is TGTGCCAGCAGCTTAGCGAGACATTCCCAGGCACCCGAGCAGTACTTC. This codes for CASSLARHSQAPEQYF.

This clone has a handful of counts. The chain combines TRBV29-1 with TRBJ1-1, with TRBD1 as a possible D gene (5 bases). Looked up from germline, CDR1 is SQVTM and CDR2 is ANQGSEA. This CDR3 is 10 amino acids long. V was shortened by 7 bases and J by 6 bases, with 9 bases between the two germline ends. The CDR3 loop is CSARGAEAFF. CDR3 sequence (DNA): TGCAGCGCGAGGGGTGCTGAAGCTTTCTTT. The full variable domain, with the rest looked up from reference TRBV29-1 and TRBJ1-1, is SAVISQKPSRDICQRGTSLTIQCQVDSQVTMMFWYRQQPGQSLTLIATANQGSEATYESGFVIDKFPISRPNLTFSTLTVSNMSPEDSSIYLCSARGAEAFFGQGTRLTVV.

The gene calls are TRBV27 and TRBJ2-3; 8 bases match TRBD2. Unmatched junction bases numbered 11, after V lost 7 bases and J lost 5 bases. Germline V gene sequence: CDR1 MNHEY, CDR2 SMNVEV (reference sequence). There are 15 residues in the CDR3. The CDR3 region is CASTPSGSWGDTQYF. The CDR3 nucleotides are TGTGCCAGCACCCCAAGCGGGAGCTGGGGAGATACGCAGTATTTT.

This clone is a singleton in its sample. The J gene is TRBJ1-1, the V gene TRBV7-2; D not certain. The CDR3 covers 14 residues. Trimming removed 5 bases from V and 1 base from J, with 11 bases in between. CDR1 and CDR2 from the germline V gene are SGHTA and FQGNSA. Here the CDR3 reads CASSPSGGNTEAFF. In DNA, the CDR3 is TGTGCCAGCAGCCCTTCCGGAGGGAACACTGAAGCTTTCTTT.

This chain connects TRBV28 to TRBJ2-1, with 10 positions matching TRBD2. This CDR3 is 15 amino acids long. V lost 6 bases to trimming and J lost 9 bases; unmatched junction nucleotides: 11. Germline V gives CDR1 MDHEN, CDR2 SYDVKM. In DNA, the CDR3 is TGTGCCAGCAGCTCAGGGGTAGCGGGAGGAGGTGAGCAGTTCTTC. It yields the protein CASSSGVAGGGEQFF.

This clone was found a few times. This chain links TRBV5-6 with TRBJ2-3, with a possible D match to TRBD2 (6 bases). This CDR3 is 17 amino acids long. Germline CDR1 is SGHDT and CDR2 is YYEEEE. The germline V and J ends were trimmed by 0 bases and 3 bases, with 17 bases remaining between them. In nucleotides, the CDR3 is TGTGCCAGCAGCTTGGCCTCGCAGGTAGCGGCGACAGATACGCAGTATTTT. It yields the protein CASSLASQVAATDTQYF.

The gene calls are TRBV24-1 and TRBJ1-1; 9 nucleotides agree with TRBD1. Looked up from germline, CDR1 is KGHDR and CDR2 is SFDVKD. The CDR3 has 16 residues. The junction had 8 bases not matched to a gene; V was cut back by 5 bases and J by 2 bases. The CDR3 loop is CATSGPGQGGNTEAFF. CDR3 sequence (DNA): TGTGCCACCAGTGGTCCGGGACAGGGAGGTAACACTGAAGCTTTCTTT.

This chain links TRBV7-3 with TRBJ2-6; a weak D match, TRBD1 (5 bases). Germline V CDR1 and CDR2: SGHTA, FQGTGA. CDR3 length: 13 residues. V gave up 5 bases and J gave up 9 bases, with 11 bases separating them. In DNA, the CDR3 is TGTGCCAGCAGCGCACAGGCAGGCAACGTCCTGACTTTC. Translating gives CASSAQAGNVLTF. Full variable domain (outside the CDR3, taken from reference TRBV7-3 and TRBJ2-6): GAGVSQTPSNKVTEKGKYVELRCDPISGHTALYWYRQSLGQGPEFLIYFQGTGAADDSGLPNDRFFAVRPEGSVSTLKIQRTERGDSAVYLCASSAQAGNVLTFGAGSRLTVL.

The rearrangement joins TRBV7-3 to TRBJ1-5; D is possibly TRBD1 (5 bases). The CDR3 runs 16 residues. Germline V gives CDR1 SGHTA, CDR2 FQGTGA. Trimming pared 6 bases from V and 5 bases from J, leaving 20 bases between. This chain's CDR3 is CASRPRLEWGDQPQHF. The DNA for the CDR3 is TGTGCCAGCAGACCACGCCTCGAATGGGGGGATCAGCCCCAGCATTTT.

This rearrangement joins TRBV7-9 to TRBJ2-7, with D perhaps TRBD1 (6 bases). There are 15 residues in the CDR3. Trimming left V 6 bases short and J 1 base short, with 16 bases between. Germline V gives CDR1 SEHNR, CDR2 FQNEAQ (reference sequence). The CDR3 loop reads CASSDGQSLSYEQYF. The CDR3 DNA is TGTGCCAGCAGTGATGGACAGTCATTATCCTACGAGCAGTACTTC.

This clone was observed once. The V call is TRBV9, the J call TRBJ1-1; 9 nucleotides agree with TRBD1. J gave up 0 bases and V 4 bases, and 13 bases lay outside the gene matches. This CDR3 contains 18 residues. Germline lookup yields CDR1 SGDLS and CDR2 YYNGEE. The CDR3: CASSSRQGVGLMNTEAFF. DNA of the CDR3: TGTGCCAGCAGCTCACGACAGGGGGTGGGACTCATGAACACTGAAGCTTTCTTT.

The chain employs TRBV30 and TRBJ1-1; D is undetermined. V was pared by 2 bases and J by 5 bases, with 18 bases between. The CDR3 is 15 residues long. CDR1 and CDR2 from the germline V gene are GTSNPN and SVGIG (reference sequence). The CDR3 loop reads CAWSRLGRDYTEAFF. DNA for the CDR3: TGTGCCTGGAGTAGGCTCGGTCGGGATTATACTGAAGCTTTCTTT.

This chain's CDR3 is CASSLTGSGGRSSYEQYF. The CDR3 DNA sequence: TGCGCCAGCAGCTTGACGGGTAGCGGGGGTCGTTCATCCTACGAGCAGTACTTC. The rearrangement links TRBV5-1 to TRBJ2-7, with TRBD2 matching over 9 bases. V lost 1 base, J lost 1 base, and 12 bases stayed unmatched. Germline CDR1 SGHRS, CDR2 YFSETQ. The CDR3 consists of 18 residues.

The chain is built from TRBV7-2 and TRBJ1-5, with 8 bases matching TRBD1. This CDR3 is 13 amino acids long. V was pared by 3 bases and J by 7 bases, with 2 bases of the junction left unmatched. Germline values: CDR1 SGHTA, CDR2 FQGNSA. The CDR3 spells CASSLDRDQPQHF. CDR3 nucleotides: TGTGCCAGCAGCTTGGACAGGGACCAGCCCCAGCATTTT.

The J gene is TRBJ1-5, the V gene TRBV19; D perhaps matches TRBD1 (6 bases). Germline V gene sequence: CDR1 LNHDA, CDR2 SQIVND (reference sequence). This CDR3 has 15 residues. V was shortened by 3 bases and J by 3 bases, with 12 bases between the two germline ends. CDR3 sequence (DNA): TGTGCCAGTAGTATCGCTCAGGGGTTCAATCAGCCCCAGCATTTT. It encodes CASSIAQGFNQPQHF.